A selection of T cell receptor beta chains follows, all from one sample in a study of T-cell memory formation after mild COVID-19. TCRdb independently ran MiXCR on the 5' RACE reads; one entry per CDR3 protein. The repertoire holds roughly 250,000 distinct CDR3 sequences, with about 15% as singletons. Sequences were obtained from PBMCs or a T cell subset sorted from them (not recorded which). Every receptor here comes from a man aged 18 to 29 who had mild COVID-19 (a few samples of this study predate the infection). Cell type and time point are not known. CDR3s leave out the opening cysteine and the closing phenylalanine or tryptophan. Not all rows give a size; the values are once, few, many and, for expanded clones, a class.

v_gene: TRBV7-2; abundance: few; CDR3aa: ASSLHYSNQPQH
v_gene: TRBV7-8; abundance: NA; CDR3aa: ASSLRVLTGNTGELF
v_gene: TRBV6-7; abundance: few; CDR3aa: ASHRGGRGLYNEQF
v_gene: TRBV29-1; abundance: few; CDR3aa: SVRKDTQY
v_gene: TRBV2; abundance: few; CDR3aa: AASGDMNTEAF
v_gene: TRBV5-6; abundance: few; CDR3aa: ASTPRFRPGSEAF
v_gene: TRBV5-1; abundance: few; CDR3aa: ASSLDATGSNNQPQH
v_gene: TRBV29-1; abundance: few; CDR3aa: SVEEGSRQSSYNEQF
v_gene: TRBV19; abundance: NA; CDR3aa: ASSIDQAF
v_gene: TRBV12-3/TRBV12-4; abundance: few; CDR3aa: ASTAWGSFQETQY
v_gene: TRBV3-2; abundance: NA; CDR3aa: ASSQTQRTGAGPILNTEAF
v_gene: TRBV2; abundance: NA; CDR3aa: ASTTQERGMTEAF
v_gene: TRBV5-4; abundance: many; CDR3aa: ASSPPDSPPSTDTQY
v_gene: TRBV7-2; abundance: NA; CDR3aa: ASSLGRSQPQH
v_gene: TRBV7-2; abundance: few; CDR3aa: ASSLGAGNNEQY
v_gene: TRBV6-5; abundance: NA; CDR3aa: ASSYSNGGAHNSPLH
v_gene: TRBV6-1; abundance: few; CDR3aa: ASSENPSREQY
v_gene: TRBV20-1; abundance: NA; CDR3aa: SATSGTDNTEAF
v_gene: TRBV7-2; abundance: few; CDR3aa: ASSSSLAGIADTQY
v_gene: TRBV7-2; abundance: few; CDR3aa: ASSHGSTDTQY
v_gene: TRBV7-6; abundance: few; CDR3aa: ASSLGSGIRNQPQH
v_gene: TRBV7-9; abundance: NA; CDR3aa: ASGFDGFPEAF
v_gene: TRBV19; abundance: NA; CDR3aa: ASSIEGTVTGELF
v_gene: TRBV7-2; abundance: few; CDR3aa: ASSFSHMYGELF
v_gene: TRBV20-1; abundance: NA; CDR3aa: SATRQGEAEQF
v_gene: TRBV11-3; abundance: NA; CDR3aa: ASSPAGTQATDTQY
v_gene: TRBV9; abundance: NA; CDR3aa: ASSVGGNTGELF
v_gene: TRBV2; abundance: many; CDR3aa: ASSEQGGAYGYT
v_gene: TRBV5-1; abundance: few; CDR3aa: ASSLDKSNSPLH
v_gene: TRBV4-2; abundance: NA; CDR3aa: ASSRQGSNTGELF
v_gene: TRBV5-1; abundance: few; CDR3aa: ASELAGNSYNEQF
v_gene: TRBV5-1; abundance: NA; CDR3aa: ASSLDVTGELF
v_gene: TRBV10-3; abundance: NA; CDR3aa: AISEDGLATDTQY
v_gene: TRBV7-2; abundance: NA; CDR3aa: ASSLDSSTDTQY
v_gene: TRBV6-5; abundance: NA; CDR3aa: ASSYPGQGGEQF
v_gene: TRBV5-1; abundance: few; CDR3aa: ASSNTGDGANVLT
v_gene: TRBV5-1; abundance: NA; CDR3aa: ASSLGGQVLNEQF
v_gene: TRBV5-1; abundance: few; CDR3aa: ASSLGTVGSETQY
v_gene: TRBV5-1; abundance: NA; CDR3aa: ASSLALGQGGT
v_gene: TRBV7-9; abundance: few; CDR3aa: ASSEPPGGLYEQY